The present T cell receptor beta chain was sequenced within a study of CD8 T cells in ankylosing spondylitis. The study's findings and limits: Ankylosing spondylitis blood seemed to carry a telltale TCR beta motif made of under ten highly homologous variants. CD8+ cells made up the disease-linked clones, which were relatively rare in peripheral blood. Reports say disease-linked clones showed up significantly more in matched ankylosing spondylitis synovial fluid.

This CDR3 contains 13 residues. Trimming shortened V by 1 base and J by 5 bases, and 6 bases separated the two germline ends. CDR1 is LGHDT, CDR2 YNNKEL, per germline (reference sequence). 5'-RACE, quantitative and with molecular barcodes, yielded the TCR beta libraries. TCRdb recomputed calls from the 5' RACE reads with MiXCR, one row per CDR3 protein. The table shows a few hundred thousand distinct CDR3 sequences, with around 20% occurring only once. This clonotype was detected only a few times. The antigen remains unidentified. The TCR comes from a male donor with ankylosing spondylitis or in good health (not recorded which). J is TRBJ1-3 and V is TRBV3-1; D is unclear. Specimen: blood, either unsorted or a sorted T cell fraction (not recorded which). The CDR3 DNA is TGTGCCAGCAGCCAAGGATGGAGAAACACCATATATTTT. Translation: CASSQGWRNTIYF.